The T cell receptor beta chain under discussion was sequenced for a study of T cells in Graves' hyperthyroidism and ophthalmopathy. Study summary: The initial diagnosis was the point when peripheral blood was collected, ahead of any treatment.

The CDR3 loop spans 16 amino acids. Trimming removed 3 bases at V and 4 bases at J, with 16 bases between. CDR1 is SNHLY and CDR2 is FYNNEI in the germline V gene. Study results and caveats: Expanded thyroid clonotypes (above 0.001) were mostly also found in blood. Stable hyperthyroidism was told apart from ophthalmopathy by a model built on 13 V-J features.

This clonotype was picked up many times. Its antigen is as yet unknown. TCR beta CDR3 regions were amplified from RNA. TCR CDR3 regions were first amplified by RT-PCR with HTBI primers. TCRdb passed the multiplex PCR reads through MiXCR, listing each CDR3 protein once. The sample consists of a few hundred thousand distinct CDR3 sequences, under 15% of them appearing once. This chain uses TRBV2 with TRBJ2-4; TRBD1 might be the D (6 bases). The source of this sequence is a woman between 18 and 29 years old with Graves' hyperthyroidism. Source material: blood. The CDR3 spells CASSDPGLGAKNIQYF. As DNA, the CDR3 is TGTGCCAGCAGTGATCCCGGTTTGGGGGCTAAAAACATTCAGTACTTC.